The 5 T cell receptor beta chains given below trace back to one sample, sequenced in a study of blood T cell repertoires in COVID-19. Measured with immunoSEQ multiplex PCR; TCRdb has only the in-frame clones, and not every one. The table records about 93,000 clones, roughly 90% of them present only once. Sequencing was performed on peripheral blood. The source is a human donor with active COVID-19. The donor label of this sample is uncertain.

The chain has TRBV9 and TRBJ2-1; possible D gene TRBD2, 6 bases. The length of the CDR3 is 14 residues. In germline, CDR1 is SGDLS, CDR2 YYNGEE. Trimming pared 7 bases from V and 7 bases from J, leaving 18 bases between. CDR3 amino acids: CASEGTGGWNEQFF. In DNA form, the CDR3 reads TGTGCCAGCGAGGGGACTGGGGGGTGGAATGAGCAGTTCTTC. The whole variable domain, remainder taken from reference TRBV9 and TRBJ2-1, is DSGVTQTPKHLITATGQRVTLRCSPRSGDLSVYWYQQSLDQGLQFLIQYYNGEERAKGNILERFSAQQFPDLHSELNLSSLELGDSALYFCASEGTGGWNEQFFGPGTRLTVL.

The chain is built from TRBV4-1 and TRBJ2-2; 8 nucleotides line up with TRBD1. V shed 0 bases, J shed 4 bases, and the junction held 10 bases outside the gene matches. Germline assignment: CDR1 MGHRA and CDR2 YSYEKL. CDR3 length equals 18 residues. The CDR3 is CASSQDPAGGTGTGELFF. The CDR3 DNA reads as TGCGCCAGCAGCCAAGACCCTGCAGGGGGCACGGGCACCGGGGAGCTGTTTTTT.

The chain employs TRBV15 and TRBJ2-5; 8 bases agree with TRBD1. The CDR3 covers 15 residues. The junction had 9 bases not matched to a gene; V was cut back by 8 bases and J by 1 base. CDR1 is LNHNV and CDR2 is YYDKDF in the germline V gene (reference sequence). The DNA for the CDR3 is TGTGCCACCTTAGACAGGGGCTTTGGCCAAGAGACCCAGTACTTC. As protein: CATLDRGFGQETQYF. The variable domain in full, with the rest retrieved from reference TRBV15 and TRBJ2-5, is DAMVIQNPRYQVTQFGKPVTLSCSQTLNHNVMYWYQQKSSQAPKLLFHYYDKDFNNEADTPDNFQSRRPNTSFCFLDIRSPGLGDTAMYLCATLDRGFGQETQYFGPGTRLLVL.

V is TRBV27 and J is TRBJ2-7, with 10 positions matching TRBD1. The CDR3 loop spans 15 amino acids. V lost 1 base to trimming and J lost 6 bases; unmatched junction nucleotides: 6. From germline, CDR1 is MNHEY and CDR2 SMNVEV (reference sequence). CDR3: CASSLWGQGWVEQYF. The DNA for the CDR3 is TGTGCCAGCAGTTTATGGGGACAGGGGTGGGTCGAGCAGTACTTC.

The J gene is TRBJ1-4, the V gene TRBV29-1; D not certain. The CDR3 totals 13 residues. Germline loops: CDR1 SQVTM, CDR2 ANQGSEA. The CDR3 region is CTYHREFNEKLFF. The CDR3 nucleotides read TGCACCTATCATCGGGAGTTTAATGAAAAACTGTTTTTT.